This T cell receptor (beta chain) is drawn from a study of memory B cells and T cells in multiple sclerosis. The germline gives CDR1 ENHRY, CDR2 SYGVKD. The length of the CDR3 is 13 residues. The V and J ends lost 3 bases and 2 bases respectively, with 8 bases between them. As to this clone: The antigen is not known.

Data came from immunoSEQ multiplex PCR; TCRdb stores just in-frame clones and leaves some out. The repertoire includes over 10,000 clones, 84% of them detected once, and 2.5% to 3% sits in the top ten. After stimulus-free culture, autoproliferating CFSE-dim and non-proliferating CFSE-high T cells were sequenced separately. Pooled replicate wells came from around 5x10^7 CFSE-labeled PBMCs cultured approximately 7 days without stimulus. This sequence joins TRBV10-3 and TRBJ2-7; D is possibly TRBD1 (5 bases). What was sequenced was PBMCs from blood kept in culture. The clonotype originates from a human donor with multiple sclerosis. CDR3 nucleotide sequence: TGTGCCATCAGTGATAGGGGCGCCTACGAGCAGTACTTC. Translated, it gives CAISDRGAYEQYF.